The subject of this entry is one T cell receptor (beta chain). The repertoire was sequenced with immunoSEQ multiplex PCR; TCRdb's copy has only in-frame clones and lacks some. This table has under 1,100,000 clones, 60% to 80% appearing once. This sample stems from a study of shared clonotypes between healthy human individuals. This CDR3 region has 12 residues. Germline lookup yields CDR1 SQVTM and CDR2 ANQGSEA. Trimming took 3 bases from V and 12 from J, leaving 15 bases between them. This clonotype originated in a man between 18 and 29 years old in good health. Input material: memory CD4+ T cells sorted from blood. Subset in this sample: CD45RA-negative fraction. The V call is TRBV29-1, the J call TRBJ1-5; the D gene is possibly TRBD1 (6 bases). In DNA, the CDR3 is TGCAGCGTTGATGGGAAGGGGGGAGGCCAGCATTTT. Protein product: CSVDGKGGGQHF. Supplemented by reference TRBV29-1 and TRBJ1-5, the full variable domain reads SAVISQKPSRDICQRGTSLTIQCQVDSQVTMMFWYRQQPGQSLTLIATANQGSEATYESGFVIDKFPISRPNLTFSTLTVSNMSPEDSSIYLCSVDGKGGGQHFGDGTRLSIL.